This T cell receptor (beta chain) is drawn from a study of CD8+ T cells in alopecia areata. General study results and limits: Relative to normal scalp, lesional scalp, especially alopecia totalis/universalis, showed higher clonality. On tofacitinib, scalp and blood still held many of the expanded lesional clones. The study also sequences resident alphabeta T cells of normal skin in scalp samples.

Documented treatment: oral pan-JAK inhibitor, 5-10 mg twice daily. V dropped 1 base and J dropped 7 bases, with 10 bases sitting between them. There are 13 residues in the CDR3. Germline V gene data show CDR1 as SGHAT and CDR2 as FQNNGV. As the sequencing template, cDNA was produced by extracting RNA and reverse transcribing it. TCRdb's copy holds only in-frame clones and misses some; the assay was immunoSEQ multiplex PCR. The data show about 160,000 clones, 50% to 70% seen once. Turning to this clone: As yet, its antigen is unknown.

The sequencing here drew on CD4+ T cells sorted from blood, taken at week 4, from a patient treated with tofacitinib. The receptor comes from a human donor with alopecia areata. The V and J genes are TRBV11-2 and TRBJ1-1; the D is unclear. DNA of the CDR3: TGTGCCAGCAGCTTAGTGTCTGGAGGTGAAGCTTTCTTT. The encoded protein is CASSLVSGGEAFF.